Following are 11 T cell receptor beta chains from one sample sequenced in a study of cytomegalovirus exposure and HLA in healthy donors. The PCR used 60 Vbeta and 13 Jbeta primers. Clones were sequenced by immunoSEQ multiplex PCR, and TCRdb holds only the in-frame ones, with some missing. Of some 200,000 clones listed, 82% were seen once; the top ten hold less than 3.5%. The sample comprised PBMCs. These receptors all come from a woman in her thirties or forties in good health and CMV-seronegative.

J is TRBJ2-5 and V is TRBV29-1; no definite D call. The germline V and J ends were trimmed by 6 bases and 2 bases, with 4 bases remaining between them. Germline V CDR1 and CDR2: SQVTM, ANQGSEA. CDR3 length: 10 residues. The CDR3 loop is CSVGQETQYF. In DNA form, the CDR3 reads TGCAGCGTCGGGCAAGAGACCCAGTACTTC.

This clone is a singleton in its sample. The gene calls are TRBV6-1 and TRBJ2-2; 9 bases align to TRBD1. This CDR3 has 16 residues. J lost 3 bases, V lost 4 bases, and 6 bases had no gene match. CDR1 is MNHNS, CDR2 SASEGT, per germline. The CDR3 coding sequence is TGTGCCAGCAGTGCGATAGACAGGGGGTACACCGGGGAGCTGTTTTTT. Encoded protein: CASSAIDRGYTGELFF.

Concerning this clone: Because the CDR3's place on the DNA is in doubt, the DNA is left out and the CDR3 is given as listed by TCRdb. V usage is TRBV4-1 and J usage is TRBJ1-2; the table assigns TRBD1, which was not confirmed against the DNA. 13 amino acids form the CDR3, both terminal residues included. Germline values: CDR1 MGHRA, CDR2 YSYEKL. CDR3 region: CASSQEGVGPGTF.

The rearrangement uses TRBV6-1 and TRBJ1-1; 7 bases line up with TRBD1. Per the germline V gene, CDR1 is MNHNS and CDR2 is SASEGT. The junction had 4 bases not matched to a gene; V was cut back by 6 bases and J by 3 bases. The CDR3 is made up of 13 amino acids. CDR3 nucleotide sequence: TGTGCCAGCAGGCATCAGGGGGACACTGAAGCTTTCTTT. It specifies CASRHQGDTEAFF.

This rearrangement joins TRBV20-1 to TRBJ2-7, with a tentative D call TRBD1 (5 bases). The CDR3 totals 11 residues. Germline values: CDR1 DFQATT, CDR2 SNEGSKA (reference sequence). Trimming left V 5 bases short and J 6 bases short, with 11 bases between. CDR3 DNA sequence: TGCAGTGCTGAACAGGTGGGCGAGCAGTACTTC. Its protein is CSAEQVGEQYF.

This clone has only a few counts. V is TRBV11-3 and J is TRBJ2-5; 8 bases are shared with TRBD1. The CDR3 sequence is 15 residues long. The germline V gene has CDR1 SGHNT and CDR2 YENEEA. Germline trimming cut 4 bases from V and 13 bases from J; bases unmatched to any gene: 17. The CDR3 bases are TGTGCCAGCAGCTCATCCGGGACAGGAGCCTACAAACCGTACTTC. It translates to CASSSSGTGAYKPYF. The full variable domain, its missing parts supplied by reference TRBV11-3 and TRBJ2-5, is EAGVVQSPRYKIIEKKQPVAFWCNPISGHNTLYWYLQNLGQGPELLIRYENEEAVDDSQLPKDRFSAERLKGVDSTLKIQPAELGDSAVYLCASSSSGTGAYKPYFGPGTRLLVL.

V is TRBV27 and J is TRBJ2-3, with D unclear. Trimming cost V 6 bases and J 0 bases, with 10 bases left between them. Germline CDR1 and CDR2: MNHEY and SMNVEV (reference sequence). CDR3 length: 14 amino acids. The CDR3 sequence: CASSEVFSTDTQYF. In DNA form, the CDR3 reads TGTGCCAGCAGCGAGGTGTTCAGCACAGATACGCAGTATTTT.

V usage is TRBV11-2 and J usage is TRBJ1-5; D is perhaps TRBD1 (6 bases). The germline V gene has CDR1 SGHAT and CDR2 FQNNGV. Deletions cut 1 base from V and 3 bases from J, with 10 bases between. The CDR3 has 15 amino acids. The DNA of the CDR3 is TGTGCCAGCAGCTTAGGCGGGGGCGCCAATCAGCCCCAGCATTTT. Amino acids: CASSLGGGANQPQHF.

This clone was counted once. The chain is built from TRBV7-9 and TRBJ2-5, with TRBD1 matching over 9 bases. The germline V gene has CDR1 SEHNR and CDR2 FQNEAQ (reference sequence). V dropped 6 bases and J dropped 0; count of bases not matched to a gene: 8. This CDR3 comprises 16 residues. DNA for the CDR3: TGTGCCAGCAGGGGGACAGGGCGACTTTACCAAGAGACCCAGTACTTC. Translation gives CASRGTGRLYQETQYF.

This sequence joins TRBV11-2 and TRBJ1-3, with D unclear. The germline V gene has CDR1 SGHAT and CDR2 FQNNGV. V lost 5 bases and J lost 0, with 14 bases in between. CDR3 length equals 16 residues. The CDR3 DNA reads TGTGCCAGCAGCCGACTACGAGATTCCTCTGGAAACACCATATATTTT. Residues: CASSRLRDSSGNTIYF.

This clone was picked up one time. The J gene is TRBJ2-3, the V gene TRBV4-1, with 14 bases identical to TRBD2. The CDR3 covers 17 residues. Trimming cost V 5 bases and J 5 bases; bases outside gene matches: 9. Looked up from germline, CDR1 is MGHRA and CDR2 is YSYEKL. CDR3 amino acids: CASSSPTSGRARDTQYF. CDR3 DNA: TGCGCCAGCAGCTCTCCGACTAGCGGGAGGGCCAGAGATACGCAGTATTTT.